This TCR beta chain was sequenced during a study of blood T cell repertoires in COVID-19. Study summary: The study drew acute and convalescent COVID-19 samples from the United States, Italy and Spain. The analysed material was cDNA or gDNA that came from T cells, B-cell-depleted T cells, or PBMCs.

The germline V gene encodes CDR1 KGHDR and CDR2 SFDVKD. This CDR3 comprises 17 residues. V was clipped by 1 base and J by 1 base; unmatched bases: 6. Authors' processing steps: Estimates of nucleated cell counts were drawn from the amplification of reference gene primers. The repertoire was sequenced with immunoSEQ multiplex PCR; TCRdb's copy has only in-frame clones and lacks some. V and J calls and clone size come straight from that table; D and trimming were deduced from the DNA. The data contain a few hundred thousand clones, about 78% of them seen just once; the ten biggest clones take up approximately 7.2%.

This sequence originates from a woman aged 70 to 79 with acute or convalescent COVID-19. Material for sequencing was peripheral blood. This rearrangement joins TRBV24-1 to TRBJ2-1; 7 bases match TRBD2. In DNA, the CDR3 is TGTGCCACCAGTGATTTTTACCAGCGGGGTTCCTACAATGAGCAGTTCTTC. It translates to CATSDFYQRGSYNEQFF.